This T cell receptor beta chain was retrieved from a study of memory CD4+ T cells and cytomegalovirus serostatus. The CDR3 covers 15 residues. Germline CDR1 reads MDHEN; CDR2 reads SYDVKM. V was pared by 5 bases and J by 0 bases, with 5 bases of the junction left unmatched. Clones were sequenced by immunoSEQ multiplex PCR, and TCRdb holds only the in-frame ones, with some missing. The sample holds approximately 47,000 clones, about 78% seen once. Overall study results and limits: Each of 65 to 70 CMV-associated TCRbeta sequences occurred in one to five individuals.

A note on this clone: Its antigen is unknown.

Single viable CD3+CD4+CD8-CD45RO+ cells were sorted as the memory CD4+ T cells. The sequence derives from an adult in good health and CMV-seronegative. Sequenced input: memory CD4+ T cells from blood. The chain has TRBV28 and TRBJ2-7; TRBD1 matches 9 bases. In DNA, the CDR3 is TGTGCCAGCAGTGGGGACAGGGTACTCTCCTACGAGCAGTACTTC. Translated: CASSGDRVLSYEQYF.